Below, 12 T cell receptor beta chains from the same sample are listed, as sequenced in a study of blood T cells in healthy people across ages. Primers used in a second PCR of roughly 6 to 12 cycles were a sample-barcoded 5' primer and a J-beta primer mix. TCRdb independently ran MiXCR on the 5' RACE reads; one entry per CDR3 protein. The table includes 1.5 million to 2 million distinct CDR3 sequences, about two fifths detected once. Sample: blood. The receptor set was obtained from a human donor in good health.

This sequence joins TRBV9 and TRBJ2-3; D possibly corresponds to TRBD1 (6 bases). CDR3 length equals 16 residues. Germline V gene lookup returns CDR1 SGDLS and CDR2 YYNGEE. Trimming took 3 bases from V and 0 from J, leaving 14 bases between them. CDR3 nucleotide sequence: TGTGCCAGCAGCGCTTTGACAGGAAGAAGCACAGATACGCAGTATTTT. It translates to CASSALTGRSTDTQYF.

The J gene is TRBJ2-7, the V gene TRBV5-1, with 8 bases aligning to TRBD2. CDR3 size: 16 residues. The germline V gene has CDR1 SGHRS and CDR2 YFSETQ. J lost 3 bases, V lost 0 bases, and 8 bases had no gene match. This CDR3 is CASSLVASGGFYEQYF. The CDR3, as DNA: TGCGCCAGCAGCTTGGTTGCCTCGGGAGGGTTCTACGAGCAGTACTTC.

J is TRBJ1-2 and V is TRBV7-2; D perhaps matches TRBD1 (5 bases). V lost 2 bases and J lost 4, with 11 bases in between. This CDR3 has 14 residues. Per germline, CDR1 SGHTA and CDR2 FQGNSA. CDR3 sequence (DNA): TGTGCCAGCAGCTTACGCCGGAGGGGCTATGGCTACACCTTC. Residues: CASSLRRRGYGYTF. Complete variable domain (other parts from reference TRBV7-2 and TRBJ1-2): GAGVSQSPSNKVTEKGKDVELRCDPISGHTALYWYRQSLGQGLEFLIYFQGNSAPDKSGLPSDRFSAERTGGSVSTLTIQRTQQEDSAVYLCASSLRRRGYGYTFGSGTRLTVV.

CDR3 region: CSARTVGTEAFF. Here the CDR3 DNA reads TGCAGTGCTAGAACTGTGGGCACTGAAGCTTTCTTT. The genes are TRBV20-1 and TRBJ1-1; unclear D gene. V gave up 2 bases and J gave up 4 bases, with 8 bases separating them. Germline V gene sequence: CDR1 DFQATT, CDR2 SNEGSKA (reference sequence). The CDR3 contains 12 residues.

This chain joins TRBV18 and TRBJ1-5; D perhaps matches TRBD1 (6 bases). The CDR3 has 15 residues. Germline V gene data show CDR1 as KGHSH and CDR2 as LQKENI. V was clipped by 4 bases and J by 3 bases, with 13 bases between them. CDR3 in DNA: TGTGCCAGCTCACAGGCTCCGGGACACAATCAGCCCCAGCATTTT. Its protein is CASSQAPGHNQPQHF.

The chain combines TRBV4-3 with TRBJ2-3; unclear D gene. From germline, CDR1 is LGHNA and CDR2 YSLEER. The CDR3 has 17 amino acids. V shed 1 base and J shed 0 bases, with 14 bases lying between them. The CDR3 nucleotides are TGCGCCAGCAGCCAAGGCGGTGGGGTAAGGAGCACAGATACGCAGTATTTT. Translation gives CASSQGGGVRSTDTQYF.

This clonotype was recorded only once. The chain employs TRBV28 and TRBJ2-6; 12 nucleotides line up with TRBD1. The CDR3 contains 18 residues. Germline CDR1 MDHEN, CDR2 SYDVKM. The V and J ends lost 7 bases and 2 bases, in that order; junction bases with no gene match: 9. CDR3 in DNA: TGTGCCAGCACAAGAGCCGGGACAGGGGGCGCTGGGGCCAACGTCCTGACTTTC. Residues: CASTRAGTGGAGANVLTF.

The chain employs TRBV11-3 and TRBJ2-1; D possibly corresponds to TRBD1 (6 bases). In germline, CDR1 is SGHNT, CDR2 YENEEA. The length of the CDR3 is 15 residues. Trimming took 1 base from V and 9 from J, leaving 16 bases between them. The CDR3 region has the DNA TGTGCCAGCAGCTTAGGGGTAACAGGGAGTAGTGAGCAGTTCTTC. Protein: CASSLGVTGSSEQFF.

The rearrangement joins TRBV5-1 to TRBJ1-1; D uncertain. Germline CDR1 is SGHRS and CDR2 is YFSETQ. Trimming took 0 bases from V and 8 from J, leaving 11 bases between them. The CDR3 totals 13 residues. The CDR3 DNA reads TGCGCCAGCAGCTTGGCTCCGAATCAGGAAGCTTTCTTT. It encodes CASSLAPNQEAFF.

The V and J genes are TRBV20-1 and TRBJ2-5; 8 nucleotides match TRBD2. Germline-derived CDR1 and CDR2 are DFQATT and SNEGSKA (reference sequence). The CDR3 spans 15 residues. Trimming removed 2 bases from V and 1 base from J; junction bases left unmatched: 6. CDR3 protein: CSARQWRGVQETQYF. Written as DNA, the CDR3 is TGCAGTGCTAGACAATGGCGGGGGGTCCAAGAGACCCAGTACTTC.

This chain uses TRBV9 with TRBJ2-3; D is perhaps TRBD1 (6 bases). CDR3 length: 14 residues. Germline-derived CDR1 and CDR2 are SGDLS and YYNGEE. V was trimmed by 3 bases and J by 1 base, leaving 9 bases between them. The CDR3 DNA follows: TGTGCCAGCAGCGGACGGACAGGCACAGATACGCAGTATTTT. It encodes CASSGRTGTDTQYF.

V is TRBV5-1 and J is TRBJ1-1; 7 positions match TRBD1. There are 13 residues in the CDR3. J lost 5 bases, V lost 6 bases, and 7 bases had no gene match. Looked up from germline, CDR1 is SGHRS and CDR2 is YFSETQ. CDR3: CASNFQGETEAFF. The CDR3 DNA follows: TGCGCCAGCAACTTCCAGGGGGAGACTGAAGCTTTCTTT.